Included here is one T cell receptor beta chain sequence, with context. The sample originates from a study of cytotoxic CD8 clonotypes in ibrutinib-treated CLL. There are 17 residues in the CDR3. Germline lookup yields CDR1 SGHVS and CDR2 FQNEAQ. After removal of 1 base from V and 4 bases from J, the junction contained 12 bases not matched to a gene. Clones were sequenced by immunoSEQ multiplex PCR, and TCRdb holds only the in-frame ones, with some missing. This table has 20,000 to 30,000 clones, approximately 71% appearing once. This sample comprised PBMCs, obtained after 12 months of ibrutinib treatment. This chain links TRBV7-8 with TRBJ1-1; 7 bases are shared with TRBD1. This sequence was found in a human donor with chronic lymphocytic leukemia. CDR3 bases: TGTGCCAGCAGCTTAGGGCAGGGGGGGCCTGAGGGCACTGAAGCTTTCTTT. Encoded protein: CASSLGQGGPEGTEAFF. Using reference TRBV7-8 and TRBJ1-1 for the parts outside the CDR3, the full variable domain is GAGVSQSPRYKVAKRGQDVALRCDPISGHVSLFWYQQALGQGPEFLTYFQNEAQLDKSGLPSDRFFAERPEGSVSTLKIQRTQQEDSAVYLCASSLGQGGPEGTEAFFGQGTRLTVV.